These 17 T cell receptor beta chains share one sample of origin, sequenced in a study of blood T cell repertoires in COVID-19. Libraries were prepared by immunoSEQ multiplex PCR; TCRdb keeps only in-frame clonotypes and omits some of them. The sample lists around 140,000 clones, roughly 89% occurring once. The material sequenced was peripheral blood. The receptors were sampled from a young man with COVID-19, enrolled during active disease.

The rearrangement links TRBV27 to TRBJ2-3, with TRBD1 matching over 7 bases. The germline gives CDR1 MNHEY, CDR2 SMNVEV (reference sequence). V lost 6 bases, J lost 3 bases, and 6 bases stayed unmatched. This CDR3 spans 14 amino acids. This chain's CDR3 is CASRVRDRTDTQYF. DNA of the CDR3: TGTGCCAGCAGGGTCCGGGACAGAACAGATACGCAGTATTTT.

The V and J genes are TRBV5-4 and TRBJ2-7; 8 positions match TRBD2. V lost 0 bases, J lost 5 bases, and 7 bases stayed unmatched. In germline, CDR1 is SGHNT, CDR2 YYREEE (reference sequence). The CDR3 contains 15 residues. The CDR3 DNA is TGTGCCAGCAGCTTGGCCCGGGAGGGCCACAACGAGCAGTACTTC. Translation gives CASSLAREGHNEQYF.

This chain joins TRBV19 and TRBJ2-7; 8 bases agree with TRBD2. Germline V CDR1 and CDR2: LNHDA, SQIVND (reference sequence). V gave up 6 bases and J gave up 3 bases; unmatched junction bases: 13. The CDR3 spans 16 residues. The CDR3 DNA is TGTGCCAGTAGCAAAAGGACTAGCAGTTGGGTCTACGAGCAGTACTTC. Translation: CASSKRTSSWVYEQYF.

The rearrangement uses TRBV6-6 and TRBJ2-7; 7 nucleotides match TRBD2. The germline V gene encodes CDR1 MNHNY and CDR2 SVGAGI (reference sequence). With V trimmed by 2 bases and J by 4 bases, 5 bases remained unmatched. This CDR3 has 14 residues. This CDR3 is CASSYGLADYEQYF. CDR3 coding DNA: TGTGCCAGCAGTTACGGGCTAGCGGATTACGAGCAGTACTTC.

The chain employs TRBV3-1 (or the pseudogene TRBV3-2) and TRBJ2-5; 12 positions match TRBD2. CDR3 size: 15 residues. Trimming cost V 4 bases and J 5 bases; bases outside gene matches: 5. Looked up from germline, CDR1 is LGHDT and CDR2 is YNNKEL (reference sequence). CDR3 DNA sequence: TGTGCCAGCAGCCGGACTAGCGGGAACAAGGAGACCCAGTACTTC. Its protein is CASSRTSGNKETQYF.

The chain employs TRBV3-1 (or the pseudogene TRBV3-2) and TRBJ2-1; 12 nucleotides line up with TRBD2. The germline V gene has CDR1 LGHDT and CDR2 YNNKEL (reference sequence). The V segment lost 7 bases and the J segment 9 bases; nucleotides outside the gene matches: 7. The CDR3 extends over 14 amino acids. This chain's CDR3 is CASTSSGRAGEQFF. CDR3 coding DNA: TGTGCCAGCACCTCTAGCGGGAGGGCCGGTGAGCAGTTCTTC.

The chain carries TRBV29-1 and TRBJ2-2; tentatively, D is TRBD2 (6 bases). The CDR3 is made up of 12 amino acids. Trimming took off 6 bases at V and 7 bases at J, with 12 bases between the two ends. Germline V gene lookup returns CDR1 SQVTM and CDR2 ANQGSEA. CDR3 in amino acids: CSVWGRYGELFF. The CDR3 DNA is TGCAGCGTATGGGGGAGGTACGGGGAGCTGTTTTTT.

J is TRBJ2-7 and V is TRBV27; D unclear. The CDR3 sequence is 11 residues long. V lost 6 bases and J 12 bases, leaving 15 bases between the germline ends. Germline CDR1 is MNHEY and CDR2 is SMNVEV (reference sequence). The chain's CDR3 is CASSLGLKWYF. CDR3 nucleotide sequence: TGTGCCAGCAGCCTTGGCCTTAAGTGGTACTTC.

The chain carries TRBV27 and TRBJ2-7; a weak D match, TRBD1 (6 bases). Germline CDR1 reads MNHEY; CDR2 reads SMNVEV (reference sequence). The ends were cut back, 4 bases at V and 7 bases at J, with 11 bases in the middle. There are 12 residues in the CDR3. The CDR3 is CASSSTGREQYF. The CDR3 DNA reads as TGTGCCAGCAGTTCTACAGGGCGGGAGCAGTACTTC.

The V call is TRBV19, the J call TRBJ2-7; 10 bases are shared with TRBD1. The CDR3 is 14 amino acids. The J segment lost 5 bases and the V segment lost 3 bases, leaving 4 bases of the junction unmatched. In germline, CDR1 is LNHDA, CDR2 SQIVND (reference sequence). CDR3 nucleotides: TGTGCCAGTAGTATGTGGGACAGGGGCCACGAGCAGTACTTC. Translating gives CASSMWDRGHEQYF.

V and J are TRBV9 and TRBJ2-7, with TRBD1 as a possible D gene (5 bases). The CDR3 totals 14 residues. Trimming stripped 2 bases from V and 7 bases from J, with 16 bases between. Germline loops: CDR1 SGDLS, CDR2 YYNGEE. The CDR3 sequence: CASSVLSTASEQYF. The CDR3 DNA sequence: TGTGCCAGCAGCGTCCTCTCGACAGCCTCTGAGCAGTACTTC.

The gene calls are TRBV5-1 and TRBJ1-2; no clear D. V was pared by 0 bases and J by 0 bases, with 6 bases between. The CDR3 is 14 amino acids. Germline V gene data show CDR1 as SGHRS and CDR2 as YFSETQ. In DNA form, the CDR3 reads TGCGCCAGCAGCTTGGGCGCAACTAACTATGGCTACACCTTC. It is translated as CASSLGATNYGYTF.

The chain combines TRBV10-3 with TRBJ1-5, with 7 bases fitting TRBD1. V lost 6 bases and J lost 9; bases outside the gene matches: 5. CDR1 ENHRY and CDR2 SYGVKD come from the germline V gene. The CDR3 runs to 12 residues. CDR3 sequence reads: CAISDTGAPQHF. CDR3 in DNA: TGTGCCATCAGCGATACAGGGGCGCCCCAGCATTTT.

This chain connects TRBV19 to TRBJ1-2, with a possible D match to TRBD1 (6 bases). Trimming took off 7 bases at V and 5 bases at J, with 17 bases between the two ends. Germline lookup yields CDR1 LNHDA and CDR2 SQIVND (reference sequence). The CDR3 contains 14 residues. The CDR3 sequence: CASTLSGAGYGYTF. CDR3 coding DNA: TGTGCCAGTACCTTATCAGGGGCCGGGTATGGCTACACCTTC.

V usage is TRBV6-1 and J usage is TRBJ2-7; D unresolved. The CDR3 length is 15 residues. The germline V gene encodes CDR1 MNHNS and CDR2 SASEGT. Between the trimmed V and J ends, which lost 2 bases and 3 bases, there was a span of 14 bases. For the CDR3, the DNA is TGTGCCAGCAGTGAATCGGTTGGAGCTGGCTACGAGCAGTACTTC. Amino acids: CASSESVGAGYEQYF.

The chain combines TRBV28 with TRBJ2-3, with D maybe TRBD1 (6 bases). The CDR3 totals 18 residues. The germline V and J ends were trimmed by 3 bases and 9 bases, with 28 bases remaining between them. Per the germline V gene, CDR1 is MDHEN and CDR2 is SYDVKM. Written as DNA, the CDR3 is TGTGCCAGCAGTTTCGCTCCACACACAGGGACCTCACAGTGGACGCAGTATTTT. Its protein product is CASSFAPHTGTSQWTQYF.

V and J are TRBV4-2 and TRBJ1-1; 10 bases are a match to TRBD1. Germline V gene sequence: CDR1 LGHNA, CDR2 YNFKEQ. The CDR3 is 16 amino acids. The ends lost 0 bases at V and 6 bases at J; junction bases unmatched: 7. DNA of the CDR3: TGTGCCAGCAGCCAAGATGGATTGACAGGGGGCCCTGAAGCTTTCTTT. Protein: CASSQDGLTGGPEAFF.